Listed below are T cell receptor beta chains from one sample, sequenced in a study of cytomegalovirus exposure and HLA in healthy donors. Profiled with immunoSEQ multiplex PCR; TCRdb holds only in-frame clones, not every one. This repertoire includes 130,000 or so clones. Sequencing was performed on PBMCs. These receptors were obtained from a woman in her thirties or forties in good health and CMV-seronegative. The CDR3 runs from the conserved cysteine through the conserved F or W. Each record gives: clone size, V gene, D gene, J gene, CDR3 DNA, CDR3 protein. D genes are given only for firm matches. A row's size may be missing; if present it is once, few, many or a size class.

.	TRBV7-7	.	TRBJ1-1	TGTGCTAGCAGCCCTCCGACACTGAACACTGAAGCTTTCTTT	CASSPPTLNTEAFF
.	TRBV6-6	TRBD2	TRBJ2-5	TGTGCCAGCAGTCCCCGGGGGACTAGCGCGCAAGAGACCCAGTACTTC	CASSPRGTSAQETQYF
.	TRBV29-1	TRBD1	TRBJ1-6	TGCAGCGTTGAGGAACAGGGGCGACCTTATTGGACCCTCCACTTT	CSVEEQGRPYWTLHF
.	TRBV28	TRBD1	TRBJ2-3	TGTGCCAGCAGGACGACAGGGCCCTCTTGGGATACGCAGTATTTT	CASRTTGPSWDTQYF
.	TRBV28	.	TRBJ1-4	TGTGCCAGCAGTTTCTCCGGCAGGGGTATGACCAATGAAAAACTGTTTTTT	CASSFSGRGMTNEKLFF
.	TRBV7-8	.	TRBJ1-3	TGTGCCAGCAGCTTGGTCAGTTTCAGCTCTGGAAACACCATATATTTT	CASSLVSFSSGNTIYF
.	TRBV27	TRBD1	TRBJ1-2	TGTGCCGCCCCAAGGACAGGGGAAGGGGGCTACACCTTC	CAAPRTGEGGYTF
.	TRBV6-5	.	TRBJ1-6	TGTGCCAGCAGCTCCGAGGCTTATTCACCCCTCCACTTT	CASSSEAYSPLHF
.	TRBV27	TRBD1	TRBJ1-2	TGTGCCACCTCAGGGGGAGATGTGGGCTATGGCTACACCTTC	CATSGGDVGYGYTF
.	TRBV7-2	.	TRBJ1-2	TGTGCCAGCAGCTTGAACAGGGATCCTAACTATGGCTACACCTTC	CASSLNRDPNYGYTF
.	TRBV9	.	TRBJ1-1	TGTGCCAGCAGCGCCTTACAGGGTCCGACTGAAGCTTTCTTT	CASSALQGPTEAFF
.	TRBV28	.	TRBJ1-3	TGTGCCAGCAGTTACAGCTTCTCTGGAAACACCATATATTTT	CASSYSFSGNTIYF
.	TRBV7-8	.	TRBJ2-5	TGTGCCAGCAGCTTACATCCCTTATGGAGGGGGCGAAGAGAGACCCAGTACTTC	CASSLHPLWRGRRETQYF
.	TRBV28	TRBD1	TRBJ1-4	TGTGCCAGCAGCCTGACGGGACAGGGGTCTGAAAAACTGTTTTTT	CASSLTGQGSEKLFF
.	TRBV28	TRBD1	TRBJ2-6	TGTGCCAGCAGTTTGAGGGGGACAGCAGGGGCCAACGTCCTGACTTTC	CASSLRGTAGANVLTF
.	TRBV4-2	.	TRBJ1-6	TGTGCCAGCAGCCAAGAGCAGGCCGATTCACCCCTCCACTTT	CASSQEQADSPLHF
.	TRBV7-7	TRBD2	TRBJ2-5	TGTGCTAGCAGCGCCTCCAGGACTAGCTGGCGGGAGACCCAGTACTTC	CASSASRTSWRETQYF
.	TRBV18	TRBD1	TRBJ1-4	TGTGCCAGCTCATTTTCAACAGGGGCCTCAACTAATGAAAAACTGTTTTTT	CASSFSTGASTNEKLFF
medium-sized	TRBV19	TRBD1	TRBJ2-3	TGTGCCAGTAGTGGGTCGACAGGGGAAGGGGCACCTACCAACACAGATACGCAGTATTTT	CASSGSTGEGAPTNTDTQYF
.	TRBV10-3	TRBD1	TRBJ2-1	TGTGCCATCAGTGAGGGACAGGAACACAATGAGCAGTTCTTC	CAISEGQEHNEQFF
.	TRBV6-7	.	TRBJ1-6	TGTGCCAGCCTATGGTATTCACCCCTCCACTTT	CASLWYSPLHF
.	TRBV27	TRBD1	TRBJ1-4	TGTGCCAGTACCTCGGGACAGATTAATGAAAAACTGTTTTTT	CASTSGQINEKLFF